Shown below are 19 T cell receptor beta chains from a single sample sequenced in a study of regulatory T cells in long-lasting Graves disease. The time point is: persistent/refractory GD, antithyroid drugs over 5 years with positive TRAb. Extracted PBMC RNA gave rise to the TCR library. Sequencing libraries for TCR beta were prepared with iRepertoire HTBI primers and Arm-PCR of CDR3 regions. TCRdb called the multiplex PCR reads again in MiXCR, with one record for every CDR3 protein. The profile shows some 470,000 distinct CDR3 sequences, around a fifth of them singletons. The starting material was peripheral blood mononuclear cells (PBMCs), obtained when the disease was refractory, from a patient treated with antithyroid drugs. The receptor set was obtained from a female donor with Graves disease.

The J gene is TRBJ2-7, the V gene TRBV7-9; TRBD2 might be the D (7 bases). Trimming shortened V by 3 bases and J by 5 bases, and 14 bases separated the two germline ends. The germline V gene encodes CDR1 SEHNR and CDR2 FQNEAQ (reference sequence). The CDR3 has 14 residues. The CDR3: CASSFDTGRDEQYF. For the CDR3, the DNA is TGTGCCAGCAGCTTTGATACAGGGAGGGACGAGCAGTACTTC.

This clonotype was found a few times. This chain links TRBV28 with TRBJ2-2, with D uncertain. Trimming took off 3 bases at V and 1 base at J, with 9 bases between the two ends. Germline CDR1 and CDR2: MDHEN and SYDVKM. The length of the CDR3 is 15 residues. CDR3 nucleotide sequence: TGTGCCAGCAGTTTTATCGCAGGGAACACCGGGGAGCTGTTTTTT. The encoded protein is CASSFIAGNTGELFF.

The V gene is TRBV20-1, the J gene TRBJ2-7; 8 nucleotides line up with TRBD1. The CDR3 extends over 14 amino acids. CDR1 is DFQATT and CDR2 is SNEGSKA in the germline V gene (reference sequence). Germline trimming cut 1 base from V and 6 bases from J; bases unmatched to any gene: 8. CDR3 sequence reads: CSARGRTGTGEQYF. Written as DNA, the CDR3 is TGCAGTGCTAGAGGGCGGACAGGGACAGGCGAGCAGTACTTC.

This clonotype was recorded at least ten times. The chain employs TRBV27 and TRBJ2-5, with 9 bases identical to TRBD1. There are 15 residues in the CDR3. V lost 6 bases, J lost 4 bases, and 9 bases stayed unmatched. The germline CDR1 and CDR2 sequences are MNHEY and SMNVEV (reference sequence). CDR3 nucleotide sequence: TGTGCCAGCAGAACTGGGACAGGGCAGAGAGAGACCCAGTACTTC. Amino acids: CASRTGTGQRETQYF.

This clonotype was detected ten times or more. The V gene is TRBV12-5, the J gene TRBJ1-1; D is undetermined. This CDR3 has 11 amino acids. Germline V gene data show CDR1 as LGHNT and CDR2 as FRNRAP. The V and J ends lost 3 bases and 4 bases respectively, with 3 bases between them. The CDR3 sequence is CASGFPTEAFF. The CDR3, as DNA: TGTGCTAGTGGTTTTCCCACTGAAGCTTTCTTT.

V gene TRBV7-9 combines with J gene TRBJ1-1; the match to TRBD1 covers 7 bases. The length of the CDR3 is 15 residues. V trimming: 2 bases; J trimming: 2 bases; junction bases outside the gene matches: 5. Looked up from germline, CDR1 is SEHNR and CDR2 is FQNEAQ (reference sequence). The CDR3, as DNA: TGTGCCAGCAGCTTAATGACAGGGATTAACACTGAAGCTTTCTTT. It yields the protein CASSLMTGINTEAFF.

The chain uses TRBV4-2 and TRBJ2-5; 8 bases map to TRBD2. The V gene end was trimmed by 4 bases and the J gene end by 4 bases; junction bases not matched to a gene: 14. This CDR3 contains 17 residues. Germline values: CDR1 LGHNA, CDR2 YNFKEQ. This chain's CDR3 is CASSPHEGGGSGETQYF. The CDR3 DNA follows: TGTGCCAGCAGCCCCCACGAGGGCGGGGGGTCCGGAGAGACCCAGTACTTC.

This clonotype was counted only a few times. The chain carries TRBV12-3 or TRBV12-4 and TRBJ2-7; either TRBD1 or TRBD2 may fit D (7 bases each). The CDR3 runs 13 residues. The ends were cut back, 8 bases at V and 4 bases at J, with 15 bases in the middle. CDR3 bases: TGTGCCAGCGGGGGCAGGGGGGGATACGAGCAGTACTTC. Encoded protein: CASGGRGGYEQYF.

The chain employs TRBV10-3 and TRBJ1-5; D is unclear. CDR3 length: 15 amino acids. Germline lookup yields CDR1 ENHRY and CDR2 SYGVKD. Trimming pared 3 bases from V and 2 bases from J, leaving 11 bases between. The CDR3 protein is CAISESGIGNQPQHF. CDR3 nucleotides: TGTGCCATCAGTGAATCGGGGATAGGCAATCAGCCCCAGCATTTT.

This clonotype was detected ten times or more. The genes are TRBV6-2 or TRBV6-3 and TRBJ1-2; weak D call: TRBD1 (5 bases). CDR1 is MNHEY, CDR2 SVGEGT, per germline. There are 14 residues in the CDR3. V gave up 3 bases and J gave up 5 bases, with 13 bases separating them. The CDR3 region is CASSYLTERYGYTF. As DNA, the CDR3 is TGTGCCAGCAGTTATTTGACAGAAAGATATGGCTACACCTTC.

This clonotype was observed many times. The chain carries TRBV28 and TRBJ2-7; TRBD2 aligns across 14 bases. Germline V CDR1 and CDR2: MDHEN, SYDVKM. The V gene end was trimmed by 6 bases and the J gene end by 0 bases; junction bases not matched to a gene: 4. This CDR3 is 16 amino acids long. The CDR3 spells CASRGLAGASSYEQYF. For the CDR3, the DNA is TGTGCCAGCAGGGGACTAGCGGGGGCAAGCTCCTACGAGCAGTACTTC.

The chain recombines TRBV19 with TRBJ2-7, with 7 bases that match TRBD2. The J segment lost 2 bases and the V segment lost 11 bases, leaving 9 bases of the junction unmatched. CDR3 length equals 13 residues. Germline CDR1 and CDR2: LNHDA and SQIVND (reference sequence). The CDR3 nucleotides are TGTGCCTGTTGGGACGGACTAGCCTACGAGCAGTACTTC. It encodes CACWDGLAYEQYF.

This chain joins TRBV7-9 and TRBJ1-2; D uncertain. V lost 0 bases and J 2 bases, leaving 16 bases between the germline ends. The CDR3 contains 17 residues. Germline V gene sequence: CDR1 SEHNR, CDR2 FQNEAQ (reference sequence). The CDR3 DNA reads TGTGCCAGCAGCTTAGCGCTAGTCAGAGACCCGAACTATGGCTACACCTTC. Its translation is CASSLALVRDPNYGYTF.

This clonotype has just a few counts. The genes are TRBV20-1 and TRBJ2-1, with a weak D call TRBD2 (6 bases). The CDR3 has 15 amino acids. V dropped 0 bases and J dropped 5 bases, with 14 bases sitting between them. CDR1 and CDR2 from the germline V gene are DFQATT and SNEGSKA (reference sequence). The DNA of the CDR3 is TGCAGTGCTAGAGAATTTGCGGGACCTAACAATGAGCAGTTCTTC. Translated: CSAREFAGPNNEQFF.

At least ten counts were recorded for this clonotype. The gene calls are TRBV6-1 and TRBJ2-7; 11 bases map to TRBD1. The CDR3 runs to 14 residues. In germline, CDR1 is MNHNS, CDR2 SASEGT. V gave up 5 bases and J gave up 2 bases; unmatched junction bases: 2. For the CDR3, the DNA is TGTGCCAGCAGTCAGGACAGGGGGCCCTACGAGCAGTACTTC. Its protein is CASSQDRGPYEQYF.

In this sample, this clonotype turned up many times. This chain uses TRBV30 with TRBJ2-5, with D possibly being TRBD1 or TRBD2 (6 bases each). V was pared by 2 bases and J by 1 base, with 8 bases between. CDR1 is GTSNPN, CDR2 SVGIG, per germline (reference sequence). The CDR3 runs 13 residues. CDR3: CAWSRGVQETQYF. The CDR3 DNA reads TGTGCCTGGAGTAGGGGGGTCCAAGAGACCCAGTACTTC.

The sample holds one count of this clonotype. This may stem from a read error, because a much larger clone lies one nucleotide away. Here the CDR3 omits its conserved ending phenylalanine or tryptophan, so a read error is the likely source. The genes are TRBV28 and TRBJ1-3, with 9 bases matching TRBD1. The CDR3 loop spans 21 amino acids. V lost 4 bases to trimming and J lost 3 bases; unmatched junction nucleotides: 22. CDR1 and CDR2 from the germline V gene are MDHEN and SYDVKM. DNA for the CDR3: TGTGCCAGCAGTTCCCTCTCGTGGCGGACAGGGGCATCGGATTATGGAAACACCATATATTCT. Translation gives CASSSLSWRTGASDYGNTIYS.

The chain joins TRBV18 to TRBJ2-7; 7 bases align to TRBD2. The ends lost 3 bases at V and 1 base at J; junction bases unmatched: 3. The CDR3 runs 14 residues. Germline V CDR1 and CDR2: KGHSH, LQKENI. The CDR3 loop reads CASSPGLDSYEQYF. The CDR3 DNA reads as TGTGCCAGCTCACCCGGACTAGATTCCTACGAGCAGTACTTC. The full variable domain, its missing parts supplied by reference TRBV18 and TRBJ2-7, is NAGVMQNPRHLVRRRGQEARLRCSPMKGHSHVYWYRQLPEEGLKFMVYLQKENIIDESGMPKERFSAEFPKEGPSILRIQQVVRGDSAAYFCASSPGLDSYEQYFGPGTRLTVT.

Ten or more counts support this clonotype. The chain uses TRBV2 and TRBJ1-5; 8 nucleotides agree with TRBD1. The V gene's germline CDR1 is SNHLY and CDR2 FYNNEI. CDR3 size: 17 residues. With V trimmed by 5 bases and J by 1 base, 10 bases remained unmatched. CDR3 DNA sequence: TGTGCCAGCAGTATCTCCAGGGGGCCTTGGAGCAATCAGCCCCAGCATTTT. Translated: CASSISRGPWSNQPQHF. The full variable domain, its missing parts supplied by reference TRBV2 and TRBJ1-5, is EPEVTQTPSHQVTQMGQEVILRCVPISNHLYFYWYRQILGQKVEFLVSFYNNEISEKSEIFDDQFSVERPDGSNFTLKIRSTKLEDSAMYFCASSISRGPWSNQPQHFGDGTRLSIL.